This entry describes one T cell receptor (beta chain). The sample belongs to a study of radiotherapy plus CTLA-4 blockade in lung cancer. At the level of the study: For approximately 19% of patients, objective responses occurred, and approximately 31% had disease control.

Profiled with immunoSEQ multiplex PCR; TCRdb holds only in-frame clones, not every one. The top ten clones hold 8% to 10% of a sample with about 77,000 clones, roughly 74% of them seen once. V trimming: 4 bases; J trimming: 2 bases; junction bases outside the gene matches: 8. CDR3 length: 15 residues. Per the germline V gene, CDR1 is SGDLS and CDR2 is YYNGEE. Sequencing was performed on peripheral blood, taken from a patient treated with radiotherapy plus ipilimumab. The chain employs TRBV9 and TRBJ1-2; 7 nucleotides align to TRBD1. The receptor was isolated from a human donor with non-small cell lung cancer whose response to radiotherapy plus ipilimumab could not be evaluated. CDR3 nucleotides: TGTGCCAGCAGCTCCCGGACAGGTGCAAACTATGGCTACACCTTC. As protein: CASSSRTGANYGYTF. Combining the CDR3 with reference TRBV9 and TRBJ1-2 gives the whole variable domain DSGVTQTPKHLITATGQRVTLRCSPRSGDLSVYWYQQSLDQGLQFLIQYYNGEERAKGNILERFSAQQFPDLHSELNLSSLELGDSALYFCASSSRTGANYGYTFGSGTRLTVV.